Below, 7 T cell receptor beta chains from the same sample are listed, as sequenced in a study of Graves' ophthalmopathy and Graves' hyperthyroidism. RNA served as the template for amplifying TCR beta CDR3 regions. After a first-round RT-PCR with HTBI primers, a second-round multiplex PCR was run. One entry per CDR3 protein results from TCRdb running MiXCR on the multiplex PCR reads. The profile shows about 480,000 distinct CDR3 sequences, around an eighth of them singletons. The material sequenced was blood. The receptors come from a woman in her 30s with Graves' ophthalmopathy.

As for this clonotype: Possible read error: a much larger clone is one base away. The V gene is TRBV28, the J gene TRBJ1-2; 8 positions match TRBD1. The CDR3 runs to 14 residues. CDR1 and CDR2 (germline): MDHEN, SYDVKM. The CDR3 reads CASSRTGLNYGFTF. CDR3 nucleotides: TGTGCCAGCAGCCGGACAGGGCTCAACTATGGCTTCACCTTC.

Many counts were recorded for this clonotype. The chain combines TRBV13 with TRBJ2-7; TRBD2 might be the D (7 bases). V lost 4 bases to trimming and J lost 4 bases, with 17 bases between them. The CDR3 runs to 15 residues. The germline V gene encodes CDR1 PRHDT and CDR2 FYEKMQ (reference sequence). The CDR3 loop reads CASSSSAGATYEQYF. As DNA, the CDR3 is TGTGCCAGCAGCTCCAGTGCGGGGGCGACTTACGAGCAGTACTTC.

This clonotype has a count of ten or more. This clone may be a read error of a much larger clone one base away. The rearrangement links TRBV20-1 to TRBJ2-5; D is ambiguous. In germline, CDR1 is DFQATT, CDR2 SNEGSKA (reference sequence). Trimming cost V 6 bases and J 0 bases, with 11 bases left between them. The CDR3 has 13 residues. CDR3 in DNA: TGCAGTGCCCTACTCGGAGACCAAGAGACCCAGTACTTC. It is translated as CSALLGDQETQYF.

This clonotype occurred many times. CDR3 in DNA: TGTGCCAGTAGTAAGCTCACAGGCCGAGATCAGCCCCAGCATTTT. It specifies CASSKLTGRDQPQHF. The rearrangement links TRBV19 to TRBJ1-5; TRBD1 is a possible D gene (5 bases). The CDR3 runs 15 residues. Germline V gene sequence: CDR1 LNHDA, CDR2 SQIVND (reference sequence). Trimming pared 4 bases from V and 5 bases from J, leaving 15 bases between.

This chain connects TRBV4-1 to TRBJ1-5; TRBD1 matches 9 bases. CDR1 MGHRA and CDR2 YSYEKL come from the germline V gene. V dropped 1 base and J dropped 4; count of bases not matched to a gene: 8. The CDR3 contains 17 residues. CDR3 sequence reads: CASSQARGTGWNQPQHF. In DNA, the CDR3 is TGCGCCAGCAGCCAAGCTAGGGGGACAGGGTGGAATCAGCCCCAGCATTTT.

This clonotype was seen repeatedly, ten times or more. V usage is TRBV12-3 or TRBV12-4 and J usage is TRBJ1-1; D call uncertain. V lost 1 base and J lost 2, with 14 bases in between. CDR3 size: 16 residues. Here the CDR3 DNA reads TGTGCCAGCAGTTTAGAATTTACCGCCGGAAACACTGAAGCTTTCTTT. The encoded protein is CASSLEFTAGNTEAFF.

This clonotype was detected ten times or more. V gene TRBV12-3 or TRBV12-4 combines with J gene TRBJ1-2, with unresolved D. Trimming took 2 bases from V and 2 from J, leaving 6 bases between them. This CDR3 has 13 residues. The CDR3 loop is CASSLTGNYGYTF. The CDR3 nucleotides are TGTGCCAGCAGTTTAACCGGAAACTATGGCTACACCTTC.